The table lists the clone carrying this T cell receptor beta chain with many counts. Its specificity is not known. The CDR3 sequence is 13 residues long. The V end was cut by 8 bases, the J end by 4 bases, with 13 bases between. The germline CDR1 and CDR2 sequences are ENHRY and SYGVKD. The data originate from a study of identical twins. Study-wide results and caveats: Compared with models, monozygotic twins showed more out-of-frame TCR alpha sharing.

TCRdb passed the 5' RACE reads through MiXCR, listing each CDR3 protein once. The data show some 590,000 distinct CDR3 sequences, with around 9.6% seen just once and roughly 3% held by the top ten. Every donor was a healthy Caucasian. A further study also used this sample, focusing on yellow fever vaccine responses in identical twins.

The rearrangement links TRBV10-3 to TRBJ2-3; D not certain. The origin of this receptor is a woman between 18 and 29 years old in good health. The material sequenced was PBMCs. The CDR3 bases are TGTGCCATCCGCGATAGATCAGCAGATACGCAGTATTTT. Protein: CAIRDRSADTQYF.